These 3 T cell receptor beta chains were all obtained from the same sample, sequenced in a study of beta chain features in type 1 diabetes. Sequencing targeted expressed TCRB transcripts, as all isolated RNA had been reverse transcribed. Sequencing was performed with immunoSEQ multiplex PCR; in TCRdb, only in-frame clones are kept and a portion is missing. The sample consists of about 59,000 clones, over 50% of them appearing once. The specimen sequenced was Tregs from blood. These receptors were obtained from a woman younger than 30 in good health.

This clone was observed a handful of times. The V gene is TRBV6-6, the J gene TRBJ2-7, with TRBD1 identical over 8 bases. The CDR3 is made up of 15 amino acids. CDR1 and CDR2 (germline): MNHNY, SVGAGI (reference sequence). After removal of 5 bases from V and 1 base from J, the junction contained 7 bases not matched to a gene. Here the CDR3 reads CASSPGQGASYEQYF. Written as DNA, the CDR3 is TGTGCCAGCAGTCCTGGACAGGGCGCGTCCTACGAGCAGTACTTC.

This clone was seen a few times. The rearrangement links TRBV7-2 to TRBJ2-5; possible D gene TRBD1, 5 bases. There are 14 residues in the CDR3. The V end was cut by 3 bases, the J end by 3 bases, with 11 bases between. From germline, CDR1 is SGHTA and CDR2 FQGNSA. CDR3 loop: CASSFYSREETQYF. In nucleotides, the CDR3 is TGTGCCAGCAGCTTCTACTCCAGGGAAGAGACCCAGTACTTC.

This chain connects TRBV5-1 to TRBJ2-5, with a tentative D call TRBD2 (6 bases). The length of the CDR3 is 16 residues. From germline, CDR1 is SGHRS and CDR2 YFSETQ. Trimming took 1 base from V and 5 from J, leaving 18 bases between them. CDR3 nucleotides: TGCGCCAGCAGCTTGTCGCGGGGAAGCAGCTGGGAGACCCAGTACTTC. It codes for CASSLSRGSSWETQYF.